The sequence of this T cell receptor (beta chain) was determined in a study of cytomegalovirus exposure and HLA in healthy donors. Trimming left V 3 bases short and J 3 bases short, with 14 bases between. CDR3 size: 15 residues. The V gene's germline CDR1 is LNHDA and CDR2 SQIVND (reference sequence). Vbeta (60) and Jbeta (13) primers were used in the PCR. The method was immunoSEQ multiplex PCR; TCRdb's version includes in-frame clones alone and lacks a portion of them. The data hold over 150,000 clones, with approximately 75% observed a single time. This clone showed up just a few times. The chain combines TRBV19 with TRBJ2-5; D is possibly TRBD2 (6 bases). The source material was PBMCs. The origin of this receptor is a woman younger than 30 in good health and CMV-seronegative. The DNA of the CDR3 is TGTGCCAGTAGTATCGGGGGATCGGTCAAAGAGACCCAGTACTTC. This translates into CASSIGGSVKETQYF.